These T cell receptor beta chains were read from a single sample in a study of CD8+ T cells in alopecia areata. Generated by immunoSEQ multiplex PCR, the TCRdb table keeps only in-frame clones and is missing some. The top ten clones hold roughly 12% of a sample with 170,000 or so clones, roughly 64% of them seen once. Sequencing was performed on CD8+ T cells sorted from blood, taken at week 24, from a patient treated with tofacitinib. These receptors all come from a human donor with alopecia areata. Each CDR3 is given with its conserved first and last residue. Fields, in order: J gene, D gene, CDR3 length, clone size, V gene, CDR3 protein, CDR3 DNA. The D gene is left open where the match is weak. Expanded clones are given a class, and other clones once, few, many or no size at all.

TRBJ2-1 | - | 15 | - | TRBV7-2 | CASSPRLLSYNEQFF | TGTGCCAGCAGCCCTCGGCTCCTCTCCTACAATGAGCAGTTCTTC
TRBJ1-2 | - | 15 | - | TRBV6-5 | CASSYSPVFNYGYTF | TGTGCCAGCAGTTACTCTCCCGTTTTTAACTATGGCTACACCTTC
TRBJ2-3 | TRBD1 | 16 | - | TRBV9 | CASSVSTGGHTDTQYF | TGTGCCAGCAGCGTTTCTACAGGGGGCCACACAGATACGCAGTATTTT
TRBJ2-7 | - | 12 | - | TRBV2 | CASTAGSAVQYF | TGTGCCAGCACCGCGGGGAGCGCGGTGCAGTACTTC
TRBJ2-3 | TRBD1 | 14 | - | TRBV5-6 | CATERGLGTDTQYF | TGTGCCACCGAGAGGGGGCTGGGCACAGATACGCAGTATTTT
TRBJ2-3 | - | 14 | once | TRBV2 | CASSVGGGTDTQYF | TGTGCCAGCAGTGTTGGGGGAGGCACAGATACGCAGTATTTT
TRBJ1-1 | TRBD1 | 16 | - | TRBV7-9 | CASSLGTGVGMTEAFF | TGTGCCAGCAGCTTAGGGACAGGGGTCGGGATGACTGAAGCTTTCTTT
TRBJ2-7 | - | 12 | few | TRBV14 | CASSQVAYEQYF | TGTGCCAGCAGCCAAGTAGCGTACGAGCAGTACTTC
TRBJ1-2 | - | 14 | - | TRBV7-9 | CASTPQGGNYGYTF | TGTGCCAGCACCCCCCAGGGCGGGAACTATGGCTACACCTTC
TRBJ1-2 | TRBD1 | 17 | - | TRBV5-1 | CASSGPGQKLANYGYTF | TGCGCCAGCAGCGGACCGGGACAGAAGTTAGCTAACTATGGCTACACCTTC
TRBJ2-3 | TRBD1 | 14 | - | TRBV30 | CAWSEGTGADTQYF | TGTGCCTGGAGTGAAGGGACAGGGGCAGATACGCAGTATTTT
TRBJ1-6 | - | 15 | - | TRBV7-6 | CASSLQGGSNSPLHF | TGTGCCAGCAGCTTACAAGGCGGAAGCAATTCACCCCTCCACTTT
TRBJ2-7 | - | 12 | once | TRBV7-9 | CASSSDRPEQYF | TGTGCCAGCAGCTCCGACAGACCCGAGCAGTACTTC